The source of this T cell receptor (beta chain) is a study of regulatory T cells in long-lasting Graves disease (dated by TCRdb to the early 2020s). A note on the overall study: Patients with newly diagnosed Graves' disease had been on antithyroid drugs for under 3 months. A total of roughly 35 samples underwent TCR sequencing: some 13 from persistent and around 20 from newly diagnosed Graves' disease patients. Peripheral blood TCR sequencing and RNA sequencing compared persistent Graves' disease patients with newly diagnosed Graves' disease patients. The study took place in China and was registered as a clinical trial.

Trimming at the junction amounts to 10 bases on V and 4 bases on J, and the germline ends lie 20 bases apart. Via the germline V gene, CDR1 is MDHEN and CDR2 SYDVKM. Including cysteine and phenylalanine, the CDR3 has 14 amino acids. CDR3 DNA is the only sequence kept; it has 42 bases, read in frame from the first base. Library generation was performed with multiplex PCR. TCRdb records Illumina HiSeq 4000 as the sequencer. To build TCR beta libraries, CDR3 regions were amplified by Arm-PCR using iRepertoire HTBI primers. Before sequencing, the PCR products went through gel purification. As for the original processing: Gene usage analysis of CDR3 amino acid clonotypes relied on the roughly 60 TRBV and more than twelve TRBJ segments identified across samples. COPE and FqMerger were used to merge the filtered high-quality paired reads into contigs. BLAST was used to align contigs to IMGT TRBV, TRBD and TRBJ reference genes, with CDR3 defined following IMGT. Highly expanded clones were defined as clonotypes with a frequency above 0.1%. Shannon entropy was used to measure repertoire diversity, and the Gini coefficient was used to measure V-J evenness. Public clonotypes were defined as clonotypes shared by more than one individual. In-frame beta chains were kept once TCRdb had trimmed the public reads at Q25 with fastp and called clones with MiXCR. Rows with a matching CDR3 protein are joined into one entry that keeps the most common DNA and genes. None of the V and J calls come from the authors' own analysis; TCRdb made them. In all, the sample holds about 350,000 distinct CDR3 sequences, and roughly 17% of those were seen once. The top ten constitute 25% to 30% of the sample.

The investigation overall reported the following: Patients with persistent disease shared more public clonotypes (over 2,500) than newly diagnosed patients did (approximately 970). Compared with newly diagnosed patients, patients with persistent Graves' disease had lower TCR Shannon entropy and fewer highly expanded clones, which suggests clonal expansion. The authors acknowledged the small sample size as a limitation that may reduce accuracy. Persistent disease showed preferential use of TRBV28, TRBJ1-2 and TRBJ2-5, whereas newly diagnosed disease favored TRBV20-1 and TRBJ2-1. Only peripheral blood was studied, because thyroid tissue, the primary lesion, was inaccessible. Sequencing and analysis were limited to the TCR beta chain.

The time point label, as the study defines it: newly diagnosed GD, antithyroid drugs for less than 3 months. RNA was extracted from PBMCs in TRIzol for both TCR sequencing and RNA sequencing. Graves' disease was diagnosed according to American Thyroid Association guidelines. The patients came from an endocrinology department in Xi'an, China. From each patient, around 9.3 milliliters of peripheral blood was collected into an EDTA anticoagulant tube. Ficoll Paque Plus density gradient separation was used to isolate PBMCs, and no further T cell sorting was done. An Agilent 2100 Bioanalyzer and agarose gel were used to check RNA quality, while a NanoDrop 2000 measured RNA concentration. This clonotype was seen at least ten times. It lacks a known antigen. No much larger clone exists at a distance of one base, and base qualities are not known. The data were also submitted as part of a second study, on T cells in Graves' hyperthyroidism and ophthalmopathy. The second paper further reports: Graves' hyperthyroidism was defined as stable when no progression to ophthalmopathy occurred over 18 months of follow-up. The hyperthyroidism patients were between 18 and 65 years old and newly diagnosed, with a disease duration of less than 2 months. Exclusion was applied to patients with uncontrolled infections, other autoimmune diseases, pregnancy or lactation. Diagnoses were established on the basis of clinical symptoms, serum thyroxine and TRAb, thyroid ultrasound, and orbital computed tomography. A first-round RT-PCR of the TCR CDR3 used the HTBI primer set with the Qiagen OneStep RT-PCR kit. Most expanded thyroid clonotypes (frequency above 0.001) were also detected in blood, a finding suggesting that blood repertoires may reflect thyroid immune responses. A model built on a 13 V-J signature distinguished ophthalmopathy from stable hyperthyroidism, reaching 85% to 90% sensitivity and about 81% specificity in cross-validation and 80%/75% in testing. During validation, the model predicted progression to ophthalmopathy a median of around six months ahead of onset, with almost 71% sensitivity and 72.22% specificity. To identify TCR V-J signatures that set the groups apart, the researchers used a discovery cohort of more than 95 patients, made up of some 41 with Graves' ophthalmopathy and about 60 with stable Graves' hyperthyroidism. Prospective prediction of ophthalmopathy was tested in an independent validation cohort consisting of under 20 hyperthyroidism patients and some 17 patients who later progressed to ophthalmopathy. For training and testing, the 100 or so patients in the discovery cohort were randomly divided in a 7:3 ratio. The study also compared thyroid tissue and blood T-cell repertoires from over 5 Graves' hyperthyroidism patients. Once sampling was done, hyperthyroidism patients were given methimazole at a starting dose of 30 mg daily, whereas ophthalmopathy patients were given high-dose intravenous methylprednisolone. A second multiplex PCR round built the libraries, followed by size selection and purification. Paired-end sequencing of the libraries was performed with 100 bp reads on an Illumina HiSeq2000. Raw data were processed with SOAPnuke, discarding reads with adapters, uncalled bases, mean Phred below 15, or no exact constant-primer or identifier match. COPE v1.2.5 was used to merge high-quality paired reads, and clonotypes were defined as unique nucleotide sequences. Clonotypes were aligned to IMGT TRBV, TRBD and TRBJ reference segments using MiTCR v1.1. Only V-J combinations with frequency above 0.0001, covering 98% to 99.2% of repertoires, were analysed. The TCS score was defined as F50 (clonal expansion) divided by E x V (chaos), with BLOSUM62-based TCRdist calculated between CDR3 peptides within each V-J. Welch's t-statistics and random forest reduced some 510 V-J features to 10 to 15, which were used in a naive Bayes classifier (R e1071). No statistical method was used to set the sample size in advance, and investigators knew the group allocation. According to the paper, TCR Vbeta CDR3 sequencing was carried out on about 140 peripheral blood samples, which came from 40 to 45 ophthalmopathy, around 75 hyperthyroidism and roughly 17 progressor patients.

Material: peripheral blood mononuclear cells (PBMCs), obtained at new diagnosis, from a patient treated with antithyroid drugs. This TCR was sampled from a man aged 40-49 years with Graves disease. Donor details come from another sample of the same person, matched by shared clones. Recombination linked TRBV28 to TRBJ2-7; TRBD2 is a possible D gene, resting on 6 matching bases. The CDR3 corresponds to CATYPGTSGYEQYF. The nucleotide sequence is given as TGTGCCACCTACCCCGGGACTTCAGGGTACGAGCAGTACTTC. Extended through the reference TRBV28 and TRBJ2-7 proteins, this CDR3 yields the full variable domain: DVKVTQSSRYLVKRTGEKVFLECVQDMDHENMFWYRQDPGLGLRLIYFSYDVKMKEKGDIPEGYSVSREKKERFSLILESASTNQTSMYLCATYPGTSGYEQYFGPGTRLTVT.